This entry is about one T cell receptor (beta chain). V lost 1 base to trimming and J lost 5 bases; unmatched junction nucleotides: 5. CDR3 length: 15 residues. Germline V gene lookup returns CDR1 SGHRS and CDR2 YFSETQ. The data were taken from a study of T cells in localized non-small cell lung cancer. The method was immunoSEQ multiplex PCR; TCRdb's version includes in-frame clones alone and lacks a portion of them. The data hold about 28,000 clones, with about 87% observed a single time. The sequencing used peripheral blood, collected before any cancer treatment. The sequence derives from a male donor aged 60 or older with stage I lung adenocarcinoma. This rearrangement joins TRBV5-1 to TRBJ2-3; TRBD2 matches at 9 bases. CDR3 loop: CASSLLRGGGDTQYF. CDR3 bases: TGCGCCAGCAGCTTGTTGCGGGGGGGAGGAGATACGCAGTATTTT.